The text below deals with one T cell receptor beta chain. These data come from a study of shared clonotypes between healthy human individuals. The data were produced by immunoSEQ multiplex PCR, yet TCRdb's version contains in-frame clones alone and is incomplete. The sample records roughly 1,100,000 clones, roughly 70% being singletons. The CDR3 has 12 amino acids. The V gene's germline CDR1 is MDHEN and CDR2 SYDVKM. V lost 4 bases and J lost 2, with 6 bases in between. Sequencing input: memory CD4+ T cells sorted from blood. Sample subset: CD45RA-negative fraction. V usage is TRBV28 and J usage is TRBJ2-7; D uncertain. This receptor was identified in a man aged 18 to 30 in good health. CDR3 in amino acids: CASSSITYEQYF. The CDR3 DNA sequence: TGTGCCAGCAGTTCCATTACCTACGAGCAGTACTTC.